The rows below give T cell receptor beta chains drawn from one sample of a study of Graves' ophthalmopathy and Graves' hyperthyroidism. MiXCR, run by TCRdb on the multiplex PCR reads, gives a single entry per CDR3 protein. In the table there are 200,000 to 250,000 distinct CDR3 sequences, roughly 21% of which are singletons. Sequenced input: peripheral blood. The receptors come from a woman in her fifties or sixties with Graves' ophthalmopathy. CDR3s include the opening cysteine and the closing phenylalanine or tryptophan. The D gene is left open where the match is weak. The size field is filled for only some rows; it gives once, few, many or a size class.

J,D,V,size,CDR3,DNA
TRBJ2-7,TRBD2,TRBV5-1,many,CASSPSRGSPPYEQYF,TGCGCCAGCAGCCCGTCTCGCGGGAGCCCCCCCTACGAGCAGTACTTC
TRBJ2-1,-,TRBV12-3/TRBV12-4,-,CASSFPMGVQFF,TGTGCCAGCAGTTTTCCCATGGGGGTGCAGTTCTTC
TRBJ1-5,-,TRBV12-3/TRBV12-4,many,CASSFGGADQPQHF,TGTGCCAGCAGTTTCGGGGGGGCCGATCAGCCCCAGCATTTT
TRBJ1-5,-,TRBV7-9,-,CASSLEGQGPQHF,TGTGCCAGCAGCTTAGAAGGGCAAGGGCCCCAGCATTTT
TRBJ2-7,-,TRBV5-1,-,CASSPGIYEQYF,TGCGCCAGCAGCCCGGGGATCTACGAGCAGTACTTC
TRBJ2-7,-,TRBV12-3/TRBV12-4,once,CASGVVLEQYF,TGTGCCAGCGGCGTAGTCCTCGAGCAGTACTTC
TRBJ2-7,TRBD2,TRBV28,once,CASSSTSGRAGYEQYF,TGTGCCAGCAGTTCCACTAGCGGGAGGGCCGGCTACGAGCAGTACTTC
TRBJ1-2,-,TRBV6-1,many,CASSEGPRGYGYTF,TGTGCCAGCAGTGAGGGGCCTCGGGGCTATGGCTACACCTTC
TRBJ1-6,-,TRBV11-2,many,CASSLEGGFEPLHF,TGTGCCAGCAGCTTAGAGGGGGGGTTTGAACCCCTCCACTTT
TRBJ1-3,-,TRBV2,many,CASSDGGNTIYF,TGTGCCAGCAGTGATGGTGGAAACACCATATATTTT
TRBJ2-2,-,TRBV6-4,many,CASSDPLTGGELFF,TGTGCCAGCAGTGACCCGCTGACTGGCGGGGAGCTGTTTTTT
TRBJ1-5,-,TRBV7-3,many,CASSLTLTRRSNQPQHF,TGTGCCAGCAGCTTAACTTTAACTCGGCGGAGCAATCAGCCCCAGCATTTT
TRBJ1-2,TRBD1,TRBV12-3/TRBV12-4,many,CASSLNRGQDYGYTF,TGTGCCAGCAGTTTAAACAGGGGGCAGGACTATGGCTACACCTTC
TRBJ2-7,-,TRBV20-1,many,CSAEQGTYEQYF,TGCAGTGCCGAGCAGGGGACCTACGAGCAGTACTTC
TRBJ1-3,-,TRBV20-1,many,CSARVVRGSGNTIYF,TGCAGTGCTAGAGTTGTTAGGGGCTCTGGAAACACCATATATTTT
TRBJ2-5,-,TRBV6-5,many,CASSYSWTWDAQYF,TGTGCCAGCAGTTACTCGTGGACATGGGATGCCCAGTACTTC
TRBJ2-7,-,TRBV28,many,CASSFGGGEQYF,TGTGCCAGCAGTTTCGGAGGGGGCGAGCAGTACTTC
TRBJ2-7,TRBD2,TRBV29-1,many,CSVQGGLAVNSYEQYF,TGCAGCGTCCAGGGCGGACTAGCGGTAAACTCCTATGAGCAGTACTTC
TRBJ1-6,-,TRBV6-1,many,CASSAGPYNSPLHF,TGTGCCAGCAGTGCCGGTCCTTATAATTCACCCCTCCACTTT
TRBJ1-1,TRBD1,TRBV20-1,many,CSAESDRANTEAFF,TGCAGTGCCGAGAGCGACAGGGCCAACACTGAAGCTTTCTTT